This TCR beta chain originates from a study of early T cells in non-severe SARS-CoV-2 infection. Study-level information: Sequencing of unsorted whole blood was done on bulk RNA, leaving chains unpaired.

Findings of the study overall: The study's VDJdb matching favored anti-spike CD8 responses and missed private and CD4 specificities.

This clonotype appeared many times. Its specificity is unknown. Each cDNA molecule carried a unique molecular identifier. TCRdb fed the 5' RACE reads into MiXCR, producing one record per CDR3 protein. Here the sample spans about 50,000 distinct CDR3 sequences, about 6% being singletons. CDR3 length: 13 amino acids. Germline assignment: CDR1 LNHDA and CDR2 SQIVND (reference sequence). Trimming shortened V by 7 bases and J by 7 bases, and 16 bases separated the two germline ends. This chain joins TRBV19 and TRBJ1-2; D possibly corresponds to TRBD1 (6 bases). The sequence was obtained from an adult who was a healthcare worker with PCR-confirmed SARS-CoV-2 infection or an uninfected control (not recorded which). Here the sequenced sample was whole blood, taken at baseline. The DNA for the CDR3 is TGTGCCAGTACCGAGCAGGGGTTCGGTGGCTACACCTTC. This translates into CASTEQGFGGYTF. Based on the CDR3 plus reference TRBV19 and TRBJ1-2, the full variable domain is DGGITQSPKYLFRKEGQNVTLSCEQNLNHDAMYWYRQDPGQGLRLIYYSQIVNDFQKGDIAEGYSVSREKKESFPLTVTSAQKNPTAFYLCASTEQGFGGYTFGSGTRLTVV.